This T cell receptor beta chain was found in a study of T cells after yellow fever vaccination. The study, taken as a whole, reports: Some clonotypes were seen in both the CD4 and the CD8 compartments. These made up a small share and likely arose from convergent recombination.

Conversion of TCR transcripts into cDNA relied on 5'RACE template switching, which added a universal primer site and UMIs. TCRdb recomputed calls from the 5' RACE reads with MiXCR, one row per CDR3 protein. Of 400,000 to 650,000 distinct CDR3 sequences in the sample, 21% are singletons; the top ten hold 16%. The V end lost 0 bases, the J end lost 4 bases, and 6 bases lay between the germline ends. This CDR3 spans 14 amino acids. Germline values: CDR1 KGHSH, CDR2 LQKENI. This clonotype was counted between two and nine times. Its specificity is unknown. The chain employs TRBV18 and TRBJ2-2, with D uncertain. This material consisted of PBMCs, taken roughly 20 days after the first yellow fever vaccination. The TCR was taken from a man younger than 35 who received the YFV17D yellow fever vaccine. The CDR3, as DNA: TGTGCCAGCTCACCACCGTCAGTCACCGGGGAGCTGTTTTTT. It translates to CASSPPSVTGELFF. Looking up the rest from reference TRBV18 and TRBJ2-2 gives the full variable domain: NAGVMQNPRHLVRRRGQEARLRCSPMKGHSHVYWYRQLPEEGLKFMVYLQKENIIDESGMPKERFSAEFPKEGPSILRIQQVVRGDSAAYFCASSPPSVTGELFFGEGSRLTVL.